Listed here are 31 T cell receptor beta chains from one sample, sequenced in a study of pediatric ulcerative colitis. Libraries were prepared by immunoSEQ multiplex PCR; TCRdb keeps only in-frame clonotypes and omits some of them. The table includes 64,000 or so clones, 77% detected once. Sequenced material: blood. The source of these receptors is a boy aged 5-17 years with moderate ulcerative colitis.

This clone was detected a few times. The chain uses TRBV14 and TRBJ1-1; a weak D match, TRBD1 (6 bases). This CDR3 has 15 amino acids. Per the germline V gene, CDR1 is SGHDN and CDR2 is FVKESK. Trimming removed 0 bases from V and 12 bases from J, with 20 bases in between. CDR3 residues: CASSQDRGTSNGPFF. CDR3 nucleotides: TGTGCCAGCAGCCAAGATCGAGGGACATCGAACGGGCCTTTCTTT.

V usage is TRBV30 and J usage is TRBJ2-5, with D unclear. V was pared by 3 bases and J by 9 bases, with 14 bases between. CDR3 length equals 12 residues. Germline CDR1 and CDR2: GTSNPN and SVGIG (reference sequence). For the CDR3, the DNA is TGTGCCTGGAGCGTACAATCTAATCCCCAGTACTTC. This translates into CAWSVQSNPQYF.

Here the CDR3 reads CASSIDPASEQFF. CDR3 DNA sequence: TGTGCCAGTAGTATAGATCCAGCGTCAGAGCAGTTCTTC. The V call is TRBV19, the J call TRBJ2-1; D uncertain. Germline V gene sequence: CDR1 LNHDA, CDR2 SQIVND (reference sequence). This CDR3 has 13 amino acids. The germline V and J ends were trimmed by 0 bases and 10 bases, with 10 bases remaining between them. The complete variable domain, with remaining parts taken from reference TRBV19 and TRBJ2-1, reads DGGITQSPKYLFRKEGQNVTLSCEQNLNHDAMYWYRQDPGQGLRLIYYSQIVNDFQKGDIAEGYSVSREKKESFPLTVTSAQKNPTAFYLCASSIDPASEQFFGPGTRLTVL.

This clone has just one count. This chain links TRBV30 with TRBJ2-3; possibly TRBD2 for D (6 bases). V lost 1 base and J lost 14, with 37 bases in between. CDR1 and CDR2 from the germline V gene are GTSNPN and SVGIG (reference sequence). The CDR3 covers 19 residues. The DNA for the CDR3 is TGTGCCTGGAGTGAGAGACTAGGAACCAACACAAAAAGAAAAAAGAGGCTGTATTTT. Translation: CAWSERLGTNTKRKKRLYF.

V gene TRBV5-1 combines with J gene TRBJ1-2; D ambiguous. Germline V gives CDR1 SGHRS, CDR2 YFSETQ. Trimming removed 4 bases from V and 7 bases from J, with 20 bases in between. This CDR3 has 15 residues. The CDR3 region has the DNA TGCGCCAGCAGCCCCAGATCGGGCTCGGTGGGTGGCTACACCTTC. The encoded protein is CASSPRSGSVGGYTF.

This clone was seen more than once but under ten times. The chain joins TRBV7-8 to TRBJ2-2, with D tentatively TRBD1 (5 bases). The germline CDR1 and CDR2 sequences are SGHVS and FQNEAQ. Trimming took 2 bases from V and 0 from J, leaving 7 bases between them. The CDR3 has 15 residues. As DNA, the CDR3 is TGTGCCAGCAGCTTATCAGGGACGAACACCGGGGAGCTGTTTTTT. The encoded protein is CASSLSGTNTGELFF.

This clone came up once. This chain uses TRBV30 with TRBJ2-1; 15 bases are a match to TRBD2. After removal of 0 bases from V and 7 bases from J, the junction contained 1 base not matched to a gene. Germline V gene sequence: CDR1 GTSNPN, CDR2 SVGIG (reference sequence). The CDR3 sequence is 15 residues long. CDR3 loop: CAWSVGLAGGNEQFF. CDR3 nucleotide sequence: TGTGCCTGGAGTGTAGGACTAGCGGGAGGGAATGAGCAGTTCTTC.

This clone appeared a few times. The chain joins TRBV19 to TRBJ1-5; D remains ambiguous. Trimming left V 11 bases short and J 4 bases short, with 9 bases between. The CDR3 has 11 residues. Germline assignment: CDR1 LNHDA and CDR2 SQIVND (reference sequence). CDR3 region: CASMNNQPQHF. The CDR3 region has the DNA TGTGCCTCAATGAATAATCAGCCCCAGCATTTT.

The CDR3, as DNA: TGTGCCAGCAGCTCCCAGGGAAAGGACACTGAAGCTTTCTTT. Its translation is CASSSQGKDTEAFF. The chain uses TRBV7-2 and TRBJ1-1; D is possibly TRBD1 (5 bases). From germline, CDR1 is SGHTA and CDR2 FQGNSA. This CDR3 is built from 14 residues. The V end was cut by 4 bases, the J end by 3 bases, with 12 bases between.

This sequence joins TRBV10-3 and TRBJ1-1; TRBD1 might be the D (5 bases). Germline CDR1 and CDR2: ENHRY and SYGVKD. This CDR3 is built from 15 residues. V was clipped by 6 bases and J by 0 bases, with 14 bases between them. The CDR3 DNA is TGTGCCATCAGCGAAGCAGGGTCCGTGAACACTGAAGCTTTCTTT. Amino acid sequence: CAISEAGSVNTEAFF.

The chain links TRBV10-3 to TRBJ2-3, with D hard to call. Trimming removed 4 bases at V and 2 bases at J, with 10 bases between. Germline assignment: CDR1 ENHRY and CDR2 SYGVKD. The CDR3 length is 14 residues. The chain's CDR3 is CAISVADVTDTQYF. The DNA for the CDR3 is TGTGCCATCAGTGTAGCAGATGTCACAGATACGCAGTATTTT.

The chain links TRBV9 to TRBJ2-2; D not resolved. The germline V gene has CDR1 SGDLS and CDR2 YYNGEE. Deletions cut 6 bases from V and 5 bases from J, with 14 bases between. There are 14 residues in the CDR3. CDR3 residues: CASNSAAQTGELFF. DNA of the CDR3: TGTGCCAGCAACTCGGCAGCCCAGACCGGGGAGCTGTTTTTT.

This chain joins TRBV5-1 and TRBJ1-2; D is perhaps TRBD1 (6 bases). Germline CDR1 SGHRS, CDR2 YFSETQ. This CDR3 is 14 amino acids long. V lost 0 bases and J lost 0, with 6 bases in between. The CDR3 spells CASSLDRANYGYTF. The CDR3 DNA follows: TGCGCCAGCAGCTTGGACAGGGCTAACTATGGCTACACCTTC. Filled out from reference TRBV5-1 and TRBJ1-2, the complete variable domain reads KAGVTQTPRYLIKTRGQQVTLSCSPISGHRSVSWYQQTPGQGLQFLFEYFSETQRNKGNFPGRFSGRQFSNSRSEMNVSTLELGDSALYLCASSLDRANYGYTFGSGTRLTVV.

This chain uses TRBV6-6 with TRBJ1-3, with D maybe TRBD1 (5 bases). Germline CDR1 reads MNHNY; CDR2 reads SVGAGI (reference sequence). CDR3 length equals 15 residues. Trimming removed 5 bases at V and 0 bases at J, with 11 bases between. CDR3 protein: CASSTTAHSGNTIYF. The CDR3 nucleotides read TGTGCCAGCAGTACGACAGCGCACTCTGGAAACACCATATATTTT.

The chain combines TRBV6-5 with TRBJ1-4; no clear D. Deletions cut 5 bases from V and 7 bases from J, with 14 bases between. This CDR3 comprises 14 residues. The germline V gene encodes CDR1 MNHEY and CDR2 SVGAGI. Here the CDR3 DNA reads TGTGCCAGCAGTCGCCTCGGGGAAGGTGAAAAACTGTTTTTT. Residues: CASSRLGEGEKLFF.

This chain links TRBV25-1 with TRBJ1-4; 11 bases line up with TRBD1. Germline V gives CDR1 MGHDK, CDR2 SYGVNS. J gave up 4 bases and V 1 base, and 2 bases lay outside the gene matches. CDR3 length equals 16 residues. The CDR3 is CASSEWGQGGNEKLFF. The CDR3, as DNA: TGTGCCAGCAGTGAATGGGGACAGGGGGGTAATGAAAAACTGTTTTTT.

This clone is a singleton in its sample. V is TRBV19 and J is TRBJ2-7; D is unresolved. Germline V gene sequence: CDR1 LNHDA, CDR2 SQIVND (reference sequence). The CDR3 extends over 13 amino acids. V was pared by 3 bases and J by 6 bases, with 12 bases between. CDR3 DNA sequence: TGTGCCAGTAGTATGGTTGCAGGTTCCGAGCAGTACTTC. It translates to CASSMVAGSEQYF. Full variable domain (remainder filled in from reference TRBV19 and TRBJ2-7): DGGITQSPKYLFRKEGQNVTLSCEQNLNHDAMYWYRQDPGQGLRLIYYSQIVNDFQKGDIAEGYSVSREKKESFPLTVTSAQKNPTAFYLCASSMVAGSEQYFGPGTRLTVT.

This chain joins TRBV5-1 and TRBJ2-5; 8 nucleotides match TRBD2. Germline trimming cut 1 base from V and 2 bases from J; bases unmatched to any gene: 7. In germline, CDR1 is SGHRS, CDR2 YFSETQ. The length of the CDR3 is 16 residues. The CDR3 region is CASSLSAGALQETQYF. DNA of the CDR3: TGCGCCAGCAGCTTGTCAGCGGGGGCCCTGCAAGAGACCCAGTACTTC.

This chain connects TRBV7-6 to TRBJ1-2; perhaps TRBD1 as D (6 bases). The V and J ends lost 5 bases and 11 bases respectively, with 18 bases between them. From germline, CDR1 is SGHVS and CDR2 FNYEAQ. The CDR3 spans 13 residues. The CDR3 is CASSPGQNLGYTF. The CDR3, as DNA: TGTGCCAGCAGCCCAGGACAGAATTTGGGTTACACCTTC. Filled out from reference TRBV7-6 and TRBJ1-2, the complete variable domain reads GAGVSQSPRYKVTKRGQDVALRCDPISGHVSLYWYRQALGQGPEFLTYFNYEAQQDKSGLPNDRFSAERPEGSISTLTIQRTEQRDSAMYRCASSPGQNLGYTFGSGTRLTVV.

The chain has TRBV6-1 and TRBJ2-7, with 9 bases matching TRBD1. The CDR3 sequence is 14 residues long. Germline V gene data show CDR1 as MNHNS and CDR2 as SASEGT. Losses at the gene ends were 4 bases for V and 3 bases for J; bases not matched to a gene: 4. CDR3 region: CASSGGQGNYEQYF. The CDR3 coding sequence is TGTGCCAGCAGTGGTGGACAGGGGAACTACGAGCAGTACTTC.

The chain employs TRBV5-4 and TRBJ2-7, with 8 positions matching TRBD1. Germline values: CDR1 SGHNT, CDR2 YYREEE (reference sequence). CDR3 length equals 14 residues. J was trimmed by 5 bases and V by 3 bases; bases with no gene match: 7. The CDR3 nucleotides read TGTGCCAGCAGCTCTGGACAGGGACTCAACGAGCAGTACTTC. Residues: CASSSGQGLNEQYF. Full variable domain (rest looked up from reference TRBV5-4 and TRBJ2-7): ETGVTQSPTHLIKTRGQQVTLRCSSQSGHNTVSWYQQALGQGPQFIFQYYREEENGRGNFPPRFSGLQFPNYSSELNVNALELDDSALYLCASSSGQGLNEQYFGPGTRLTVT.

The V and J genes are TRBV11-1 and TRBJ2-7; tentative D call: TRBD1 (6 bases). V was trimmed by 2 bases and J by 2 bases, leaving 13 bases between them. This CDR3 has 15 amino acids. CDR1 and CDR2 (germline): SGHAT, FQDESV (reference sequence). CDR3 DNA sequence: TGTGCCAGCAGCTTACCTGGGACACGAACCTACGAGCAGTACTTC. Translating it yields CASSLPGTRTYEQYF. Complete variable domain (other parts from reference TRBV11-1 and TRBJ2-7): EAEVAQSPRYKITEKSQAVAFWCDPISGHATLYWYRQILGQGPELLVQFQDESVVDDSQLPKDRFSAERLKGVDSTLKIQPAELGDSAMYLCASSLPGTRTYEQYFGPGTRLTVT.

The rearrangement joins TRBV4-1 to TRBJ2-1, with 8 nucleotides matching TRBD2. This CDR3 is built from 17 residues. Germline V gene data show CDR1 as MGHRA and CDR2 as YSYEKL. After removal of 3 bases from V and 4 bases from J, the junction contained 11 bases not matched to a gene. The CDR3 is CASSQQGSGLGYNEQFF. In DNA form, the CDR3 reads TGCGCCAGCAGCCAGCAGGGATCGGGACTAGGGTACAATGAGCAGTTCTTC.

In this sample, this clone turned up once. The chain employs TRBV7-3 and TRBJ2-7; D ambiguous. Germline V gene data show CDR1 as SGHTA and CDR2 as FQGTGA. CDR3 length: 14 residues. The V end was cut by 1 base, the J end by 7 bases, with 14 bases between. In nucleotides, the CDR3 is TGTGCCAGCAGCTTAAGCCCGATCACCGGGGAGCAGTACTTC. Its protein product is CASSLSPITGEQYF.

This clone ranks as medium-sized (0.01 to 0.1%). The chain joins TRBV9 to TRBJ2-1; 10 bases are shared with TRBD2. With V trimmed by 0 bases and J by 4 bases, 10 bases remained unmatched. The CDR3 has 18 residues. Germline V gene sequence: CDR1 SGDLS, CDR2 YYNGEE. CDR3 loop: CASSVEGAGGSGYNEQFF. DNA of the CDR3: TGTGCCAGCAGCGTAGAAGGAGCGGGAGGGTCGGGTTACAATGAGCAGTTCTTC.

The chain has TRBV5-1 and TRBJ2-1, with TRBD2 identical over 12 bases. Trimming removed 1 base from V and 15 bases from J; junction bases left unmatched: 23. The CDR3 contains 19 residues. Per germline, CDR1 SGHRS and CDR2 YFSETQ. CDR3: CASSLFPTGQRTSGAPWFF. Written as DNA, the CDR3 is TGCGCCAGCAGCTTGTTTCCCACCGGGCAAAGGACTAGCGGGGCCCCGTGGTTCTTC.

This clone was counted once. The genes are TRBV7-3 and TRBJ2-7, with D possibly matching TRBD1 (5 bases). Germline loops: CDR1 SGHTA, CDR2 FQGTGA. The CDR3 length is 13 residues. Trimming took off 0 bases at V and 7 bases at J, with 10 bases between the two ends. The CDR3 region has the DNA TGTGCCAGCAGCTTAACGGGGCAAACTGAGCAGTACTTC. This codes for CASSLTGQTEQYF.

This sequence joins TRBV14 and TRBJ1-1, with D tentatively TRBD1 (5 bases). Germline V lookup: CDR1 SGHDN, CDR2 FVKESK. This CDR3 is built from 12 residues. V dropped 1 base and J dropped 11 bases, with 11 bases sitting between them. Written as DNA, the CDR3 is TGTGCCAGCAGCCAAGCCCGGGGGAGGGCTTTCTTT. It translates to CASSQARGRAFF.

J is TRBJ2-1 and V is TRBV11-1; unclear D gene. Trimming pared 2 bases from V and 6 bases from J, leaving 11 bases between. This CDR3 spans 14 amino acids. CDR1 and CDR2 from the germline V gene are SGHAT and FQDESV (reference sequence). The CDR3 spells CASSLLSGGNEQFF. DNA for the CDR3: TGTGCCAGCAGCTTATTATCAGGTGGCAATGAGCAGTTCTTC.

The genes are TRBV7-2 and TRBJ2-7, with D tentatively TRBD1 or TRBD2 (5 bases each). The germline CDR1 and CDR2 sequences are SGHTA and FQGNSA. Trimming shortened V by 6 bases and J by 1 base, and 16 bases separated the two germline ends. CDR3 length: 15 amino acids. The DNA of the CDR3 is TGTGCCAGCAGGGGGGACGGATTGCTTTCCTACGAGCAGTACTTC. It translates to CASRGDGLLSYEQYF.

The chain has TRBV2 and TRBJ1-3; D is unresolved. This CDR3 comprises 16 residues. Germline V gene data show CDR1 as SNHLY and CDR2 as FYNNEI. Trimming left V 0 bases short and J 1 base short, with 10 bases between. CDR3 DNA: TGTGCCAGCAGTGAAGCGCTTTCGTGGTCTGGAAACACCATATATTTT. Translated: CASSEALSWSGNTIYF. The full variable domain, with the rest looked up from reference TRBV2 and TRBJ1-3, is EPEVTQTPSHQVTQMGQEVILRCVPISNHLYFYWYRQILGQKVEFLVSFYNNEISEKSEIFDDQFSVERPDGSNFTLKIRSTKLEDSAMYFCASSEALSWSGNTIYFGEGSWLTVV.